This T cell receptor beta chain appears in the sequencing data of a study of PD-L1 blockade in urothelial cancer. Study-wide background: Counts from blood samples showed a median of roughly 140,000 T cells.

CDR1 and CDR2 from the germline V gene are SNHLY and FYNNEI. The CDR3 consists of 13 residues. The J segment lost 2 bases and the V segment lost 5 bases, leaving 2 bases of the junction unmatched. Profiled with immunoSEQ multiplex PCR; TCRdb holds only in-frame clones, not every one. The table has under 55,000 clones, under 90% seen once. This TCR was recovered from a man aged 40-49 years with urothelial cancer. The J gene is TRBJ2-5, the V gene TRBV2; 7 bases agree with TRBD1. The sample in question was PBMCs, obtained around atezolizumab (anti-PD-L1) treatment. The DNA for the CDR3 is TGTGCCAGCAGTCGGGACAGACAAGAGACCCAGTACTTC. Protein product: CASSRDRQETQYF.